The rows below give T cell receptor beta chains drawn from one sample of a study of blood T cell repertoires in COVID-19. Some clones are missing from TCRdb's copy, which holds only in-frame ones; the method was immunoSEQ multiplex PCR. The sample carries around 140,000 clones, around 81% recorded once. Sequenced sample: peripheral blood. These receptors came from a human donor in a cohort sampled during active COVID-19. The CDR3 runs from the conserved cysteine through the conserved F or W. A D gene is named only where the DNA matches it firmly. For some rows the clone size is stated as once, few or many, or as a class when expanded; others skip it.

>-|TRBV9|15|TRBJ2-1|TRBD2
CASSPSGTSGNEQFF
TGTGCCAGCAGCCCGTCCGGGACTAGTGGCAATGAGCAGTTCTTC
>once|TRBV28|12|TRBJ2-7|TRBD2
CASSLPSGRPKF
TGTGCCAGCAGTTTGCCTAGCGGGAGGCCAAAGTTC
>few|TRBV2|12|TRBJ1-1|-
CASEDNHGEAFF
TGTGCCAGCGAAGACAATCACGGTGAAGCTTTCTTT
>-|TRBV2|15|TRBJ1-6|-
CAGSESGPYNSPLHF
TGTGCCGGCAGTGAAAGTGGCCCTTATAATTCACCCCTCCACTTT
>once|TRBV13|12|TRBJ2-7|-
CASSLPGYEQYF
TGTGCCAGCAGCCTCCCCGGGTACGAGCAGTACTTC
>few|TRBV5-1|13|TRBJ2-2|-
CASSVGDTGELFF
TGCGCCAGCAGCGTAGGGGACACCGGGGAGCTGTTTTTT
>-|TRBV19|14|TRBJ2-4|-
CASRNELAENIQYF
TGTGCCAGTAGGAACGAGTTGGCGGAAAACATTCAGTACTTC
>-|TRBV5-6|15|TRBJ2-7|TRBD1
CASSPAGGLSYEQYF
TGTGCCAGCAGCCCTGCAGGGGGCCTTTCCTACGAGCAGTACTTC
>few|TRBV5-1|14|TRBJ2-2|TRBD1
CASSKGTALGELFF
TGCGCCAGCAGCAAGGGGACAGCCCTCGGGGAGCTGTTTTTT
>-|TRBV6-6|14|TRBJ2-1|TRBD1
CASRGQGSTSEQFF
TGTGCCAGCAGGGGACAGGGGTCAACTTCTGAGCAGTTCTTC
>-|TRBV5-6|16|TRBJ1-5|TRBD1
CASSKTGAQGGQPQHF
TGTGCCAGCAGCAAGACAGGGGCGCAAGGTGGCCAGCCCCAGCATTTT
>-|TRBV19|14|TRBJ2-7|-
CASSARGVGYEQYF
TGTGCCAGTAGTGCCAGGGGTGTCGGCTACGAGCAGTACTTC
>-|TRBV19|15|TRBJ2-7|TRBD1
CASSPRGPLWDEQYF
TGTGCCAGTAGTCCAAGGGGGCCCCTCTGGGACGAGCAGTACTTC
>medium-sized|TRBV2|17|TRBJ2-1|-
CASSELSSSGSYNEQFF
TGTGCCAGCAGTGAACTATCTAGTTCGGGCTCCTACAATGAGCAGTTCTTC
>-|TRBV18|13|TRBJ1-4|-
CASSPWQGEKLFF
TGTGCCAGCTCACCATGGCAGGGAGAAAAACTGTTTTTT
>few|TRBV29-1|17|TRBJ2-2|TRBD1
CSVADRALASNTGELFF
TGCAGCGTCGCCGACAGGGCCCTCGCATCGAACACCGGGGAGCTGTTTTTT
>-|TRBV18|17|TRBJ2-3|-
CASSASGPRQGTDTQYF
TGTGCCAGCTCAGCCTCCGGCCCCCGGCAGGGCACAGATACGCAGTATTTT
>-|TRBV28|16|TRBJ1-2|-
CASSLLVTGANYGYTF
TGTGCCAGCAGTTTATTGGTCACAGGAGCTAACTATGGCTACACCTTC
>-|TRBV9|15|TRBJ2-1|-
CASSVKGERQNEQFF
TGTGCCAGCAGCGTAAAAGGCGAGCGACAGAATGAGCAGTTCTTC
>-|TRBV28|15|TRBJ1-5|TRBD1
CASRRQTGGHQPQHF
TGTGCCAGCAGACGGCAAACAGGGGGCCATCAGCCCCAGCATTTT
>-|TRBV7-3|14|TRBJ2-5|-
CASSEQGLQETQYF
TGTGCCAGCAGCGAACAGGGATTACAAGAGACCCAGTACTTC
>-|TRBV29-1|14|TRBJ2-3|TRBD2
CSVGIAGIKDTQYF
TGCAGCGTTGGCATAGCGGGCATCAAGGATACGCAGTATTTT
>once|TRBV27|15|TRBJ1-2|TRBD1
CASSLRDSQFYGYTF
TGTGCCAGCAGTCTCCGGGACAGCCAGTTCTATGGCTACACCTTC
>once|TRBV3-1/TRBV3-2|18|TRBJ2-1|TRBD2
CASSQDTSGGSLYNEQFF
TGTGCCAGCAGCCAAGATACTAGCGGGGGTTCGTTGTACAATGAGCAGTTCTTC
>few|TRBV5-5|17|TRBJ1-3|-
CASSFDGHPAVGNTIYF
TGTGCCAGCAGCTTTGATGGGCACCCCGCTGTTGGAAACACCATATATTTT
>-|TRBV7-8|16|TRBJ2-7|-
CASSLVQRTHSYEQYF
TGTGCCAGCAGCTTAGTTCAGCGGACCCACTCCTACGAGCAGTACTTC
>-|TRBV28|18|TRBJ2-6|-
CASSLLATGASGANVLTF
TGTGCCAGCAGTTTATTGGCGACAGGAGCCTCTGGGGCCAACGTCCTGACTTTC
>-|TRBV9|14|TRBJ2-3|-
CASSVAPDRDTQYF
TGTGCCAGCAGCGTAGCCCCGGACAGAGATACGCAGTATTTT